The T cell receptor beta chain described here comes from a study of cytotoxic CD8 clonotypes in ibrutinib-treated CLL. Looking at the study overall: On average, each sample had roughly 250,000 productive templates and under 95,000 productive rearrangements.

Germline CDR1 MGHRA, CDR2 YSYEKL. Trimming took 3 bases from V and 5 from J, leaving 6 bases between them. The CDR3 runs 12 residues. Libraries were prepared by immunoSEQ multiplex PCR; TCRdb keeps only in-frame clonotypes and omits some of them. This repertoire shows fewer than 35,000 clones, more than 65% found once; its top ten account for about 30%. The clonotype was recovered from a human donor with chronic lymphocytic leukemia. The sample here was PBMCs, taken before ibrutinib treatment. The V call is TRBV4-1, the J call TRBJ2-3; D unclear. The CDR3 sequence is CASSHPRDTQYF. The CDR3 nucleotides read TGCGCCAGCAGCCATCCTAGAGATACGCAGTATTTT.